This T cell receptor (beta chain) derives from a study of OX40 agonist ivuxolimab in advanced cancers. About the study: Of mixed ages from about 20 to 80 and averaging about 56 years, the group was roughly 83% male. The study's findings and limits: Also showing low normalized T-cell clonal expansion were some of the nonresponders.

Generated by immunoSEQ multiplex PCR, the TCRdb table keeps only in-frame clones and is missing some. Of around 40,000 clones listed, roughly four fifths were seen once; the top ten hold about 2%. With regard to this clone: The antigen remains unidentified.

J gave up 5 bases and V 4 bases, and 3 bases lay outside the gene matches. From germline, CDR1 is SGHRS and CDR2 YFSETQ. This CDR3 contains 15 residues. The rearrangement uses TRBV5-1 and TRBJ2-3; 14 nucleotides line up with TRBD2. The source material was CD4+ or CD8+ T cells sorted from blood, sampled in a trial of the OX40 agonist ivuxolimab. The TCR was taken from an adult with an advanced solid tumor such as melanoma, head and neck, liver or kidney cancer. CDR3 nucleotide sequence: TGCGCCAGCAGCCCGGGACTAGCGGGGGTAGATACGCAGTATTTT. As protein: CASSPGLAGVDTQYF.